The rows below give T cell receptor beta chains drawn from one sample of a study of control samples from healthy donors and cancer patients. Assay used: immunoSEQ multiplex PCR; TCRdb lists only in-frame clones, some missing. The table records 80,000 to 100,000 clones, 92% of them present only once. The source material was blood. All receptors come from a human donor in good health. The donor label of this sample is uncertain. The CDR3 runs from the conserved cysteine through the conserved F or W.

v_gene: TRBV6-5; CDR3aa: CASNSGGLGETQYF
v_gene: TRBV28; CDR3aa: CASISQANQPQHF
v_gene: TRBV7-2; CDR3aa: CASSPGQGDNSPLHF
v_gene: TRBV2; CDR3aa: CASSGGPGPTSSTEAFF
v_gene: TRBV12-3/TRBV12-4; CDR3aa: CASSDRDTQYF
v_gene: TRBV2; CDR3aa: CASERDWNTEAFF
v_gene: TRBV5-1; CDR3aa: CASTLDRETQYF
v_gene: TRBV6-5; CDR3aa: CASSSRDRTYEQYF
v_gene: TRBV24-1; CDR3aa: CATSDPGQGTYNEQFF
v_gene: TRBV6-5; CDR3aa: CASIGATNEKLFF
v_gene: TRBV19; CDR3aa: CASSLPSGGQYNEQFF
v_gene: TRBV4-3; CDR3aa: CASSQDPQGYSGNTIYF
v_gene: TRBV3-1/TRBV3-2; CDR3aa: CASSHRSSGNTIYF
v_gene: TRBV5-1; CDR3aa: CASSLDSPSYEQYF
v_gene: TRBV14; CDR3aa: CASSHASGGADTQYF
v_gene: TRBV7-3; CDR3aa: CASSLTGDVNTEAFF
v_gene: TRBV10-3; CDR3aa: CAISARDRGLAQPQHF
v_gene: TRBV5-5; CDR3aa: CASSQGSYQETQYF
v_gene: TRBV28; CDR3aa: CASTLSRNTGELFF
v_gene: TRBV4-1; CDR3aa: CASSPGSAVVKRTAKNIQYF
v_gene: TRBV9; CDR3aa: CASSLGTGITRMNTEAFF
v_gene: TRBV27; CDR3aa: CASSLGELFF